Listed below are T cell receptor beta chains from one sample, sequenced in a study of blood T cells in healthy people across ages. One entry per CDR3 protein, called by TCRdb with MiXCR from the 5' RACE reads. The sample includes approximately 320,000 distinct CDR3 sequences, around 29% of them seen just once. The specimen was blood. Source of these receptors: an older woman in good health. CDR3s include the opening cysteine and the closing phenylalanine or tryptophan. A D gene is named only where the DNA matches it firmly. Size tells how often a clone was seen (once, few, many) or the class of an expanded clone, and some rows leave it out.

NA	NA	TRBV3-1	TRBJ2-1	14	CASSGGGLVNEQFF	TGTGCCAGCAGCGGAGGGGGGCTCGTCAATGAGCAGTTCTTC
TRBD1	few	TRBV11-1	TRBJ1-1	15	CASSHRTGVRTEAFF	TGTGCCAGCAGCCACCGTACAGGGGTGAGGACTGAAGCTTTCTTT
TRBD1	few	TRBV5-1	TRBJ1-2	14	CASSLTMDRGGYTF	TGCGCCAGCAGCCTCACCATGGACAGGGGAGGCTACACCTTC
NA	many	TRBV7-2	TRBJ2-5	15	CASSLKATSRETQYF	TGTGCCAGCAGCTTAAAGGCAACTAGCAGGGAGACCCAGTACTTC
NA	once	TRBV28	TRBJ2-5	11	CASSAMGGADF	TGTGCCAGCAGTGCCATGGGGGGCGCGGACTTC
NA	few	TRBV6-5	TRBJ2-2	12	CASSPLFGELFF	TGTGCCAGCAGTCCACTCTTCGGGGAGCTGTTTTTT
NA	few	TRBV3-1	TRBJ2-1	13	CASSQGTDNEQFF	TGTGCCAGCAGCCAAGGCACCGACAATGAGCAGTTCTTC
TRBD1	NA	TRBV6-5	TRBJ2-4	16	CASSYRETGVKNIQYF	TGTGCCAGCAGTTACCGTGAGACAGGGGTCAAAAACATTCAGTACTTC
NA	NA	TRBV3-1	TRBJ2-1	13	CASRPGTYNEQFF	TGTGCCAGCAGACCCGGGACGTACAATGAGCAGTTCTTC
TRBD1	NA	TRBV28	TRBJ2-7	15	CASSLLNRGKNEQYF	TGTGCCAGCAGTTTACTGAACAGGGGGAAGAACGAGCAGTACTTC
TRBD2	NA	TRBV6-5	TRBJ2-7	15	CASSYMGLASYEQYF	TGTGCCAGCAGTTATATGGGACTAGCTTCCTACGAGCAGTACTTC
NA	few	TRBV10-3	TRBJ1-6	16	CAISRARTGNNSPLHF	TGTGCCATCAGTCGGGCCAGGACGGGAAATAATTCACCCCTCCACTTT
TRBD1	few	TRBV5-1	TRBJ1-1	16	CASSLVAGGRTSEAFF	TGCGCCAGCAGCTTGGTAGCAGGGGGTCGGACCTCTGAAGCTTTCTTT
NA	few	TRBV27	TRBJ2-4	13	CASSPQGKNIQYF	TGTGCCAGCAGTCCACAGGGCAAAAACATTCAGTACTTC
NA	few	TRBV15	TRBJ1-1	12	CATSRNTGKTFF	TGTGCCACCAGCAGGAACACAGGTAAAACTTTCTTT
TRBD2	few	TRBV5-1	TRBJ2-2	15	CASRPTSGKSGELFF	TGCGCCAGCAGGCCGACTAGCGGGAAGTCCGGGGAGCTGTTTTTT
NA	few	TRBV3-1	TRBJ2-3	15	CASSQEGWGSDTQYF	TGTGCCAGCAGCCAAGAAGGATGGGGGTCAGATACGCAGTATTTT
NA	NA	TRBV12-3/TRBV12-4	TRBJ2-2	13	CASSLISGGELFF	TGTGCCAGCAGTTTGATTTCGGGCGGGGAGCTGTTTTTT
NA	few	TRBV2	TRBJ2-7	13	CASKLRSLYEQYF	TGTGCCAGCAAGCTGAGATCTCTCTACGAGCAGTACTTC
NA	few	TRBV20-1	TRBJ1-1	15	CSARGGRDGNTEAFF	TGCAGTGCTAGAGGCGGGCGGGATGGGAACACTGAAGCTTTCTTT
TRBD1	NA	TRBV28	TRBJ2-5	15	CASSKNRGKGETQYF	TGTGCCAGCAGTAAGAACAGGGGGAAAGGAGAGACCCAGTACTTC
NA	NA	TRBV5-4	TRBJ1-2	14	CASSSSTASYGYTF	TGTGCCAGCAGCAGCTCGACAGCCTCCTATGGCTACACCTTC
NA	NA	TRBV6-2/TRBV6-3	TRBJ2-5	14	CASTYGGGEETQYF	TGTGCCAGCACCTACGGGGGAGGCGAAGAGACCCAGTACTTC
NA	few	TRBV5-6	TRBJ2-7	12	CASSTGDYEQYF	TGTGCCAGCAGTACAGGAGACTACGAGCAGTACTTC
TRBD2	NA	TRBV27	TRBJ2-3	17	CASSPLVGSGSTDTQYF	TGTGCCAGCAGTCCCCTAGTCGGTAGCGGGAGTACAGATACGCAGTATTTT
NA	NA	TRBV7-2	TRBJ1-4	14	CASSLGGWGEKLFF	TGTGCCAGCAGCTTAGGGGGTTGGGGAGAAAAACTGTTTTTT
TRBD1	NA	TRBV18	TRBJ2-5	12	CASSDRVETQYF	TGTGCCAGCTCGGACAGGGTAGAGACCCAGTACTTC
NA	few	TRBV20-1	TRBJ1-1	13	CSARYFMNTEAFF	TGCAGTGCTAGGTACTTCATGAACACTGAAGCTTTCTTT
NA	NA	TRBV5-1	TRBJ2-7	15	CASSLYGDSSYEQYF	TGCGCCAGCAGCTTGTACGGGGATAGCTCCTACGAGCAGTACTTC
NA	NA	TRBV5-1	TRBJ2-3	14	CASASGESTDTQYF	TGCGCCAGCGCCTCAGGGGAGAGCACGGATACGCAGTATTTT
NA	many	TRBV5-1	TRBJ2-7	13	CASSSASSYEQYF	TGCGCCAGCAGCTCGGCTAGCAGCTACGAGCAGTACTTC
NA	few	TRBV7-2	TRBJ2-4	15	CASSFTGVAKNIQYF	TGTGCCAGCAGTTTTACTGGGGTAGCCAAAAACATTCAGTACTTC
NA	few	TRBV6-2/TRBV6-3	TRBJ1-4	14	CASSSNLGDEKLFF	TGTGCCAGCTCCTCAAACCTGGGCGATGAAAAACTGTTTTTT
TRBD1	few	TRBV11-1	TRBJ2-7	16	CASSPEQGALNGEQYF	TGTGCCAGCAGCCCAGAACAGGGGGCCTTGAACGGAGAGCAGTACTTC
NA	NA	TRBV10-3	TRBJ2-1	12	CAISVLGNEQFF	TGTGCCATCAGTGTACTAGGCAATGAGCAGTTCTTC
NA	NA	TRBV19	TRBJ2-3	13	CASSIGTADTQYF	TGTGCCAGTAGTATAGGGACAGCAGATACGCAGTATTTT
NA	few	TRBV15	TRBJ1-5	13	CATSRGLDQPQHF	TGTGCCACCAGCAGAGGCCTGGATCAGCCCCAGCATTTT
TRBD2	few	TRBV20-1	TRBJ2-3	14	CSAGGLAGPDTQYF	TGCAGTGCTGGAGGACTAGCGGGACCAGATACGCAGTATTTT